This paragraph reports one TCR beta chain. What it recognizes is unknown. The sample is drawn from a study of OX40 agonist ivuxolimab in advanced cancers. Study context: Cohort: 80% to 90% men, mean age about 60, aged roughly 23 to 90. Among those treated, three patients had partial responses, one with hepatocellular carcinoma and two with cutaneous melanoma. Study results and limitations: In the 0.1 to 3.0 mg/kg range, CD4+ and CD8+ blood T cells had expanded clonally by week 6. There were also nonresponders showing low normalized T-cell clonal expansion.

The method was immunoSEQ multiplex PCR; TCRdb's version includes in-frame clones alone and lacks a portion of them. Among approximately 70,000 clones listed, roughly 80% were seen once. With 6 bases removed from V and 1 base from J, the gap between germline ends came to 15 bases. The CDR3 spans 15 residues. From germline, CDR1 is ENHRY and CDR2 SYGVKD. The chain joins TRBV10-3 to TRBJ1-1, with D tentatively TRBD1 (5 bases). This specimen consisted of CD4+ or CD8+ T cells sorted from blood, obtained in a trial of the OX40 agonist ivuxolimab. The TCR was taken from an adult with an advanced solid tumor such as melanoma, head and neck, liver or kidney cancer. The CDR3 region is CAIRRQGGANTEAFF. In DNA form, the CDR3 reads TGTGCCATCAGAAGGCAGGGAGGTGCGAACACTGAAGCTTTCTTT.